The clone carrying this T cell receptor beta chain appeared a few times. The sample comes from a study of cytomegalovirus exposure and HLA in healthy donors. Germline trimming cut 4 bases from V and 7 bases from J; bases unmatched to any gene: 9. The germline V gene has CDR1 SGDLS and CDR2 YYNGEE. The CDR3 is 14 residues long. Primers included in the PCR were 60 Vbeta and 13 Jbeta primers. Libraries were prepared by immunoSEQ multiplex PCR; TCRdb keeps only in-frame clonotypes and omits some of them. The table lists around 99,000 clones, 70% to 80% of them singletons. The rearrangement joins TRBV9 to TRBJ1-2, with 8 bases matching TRBD1. This TCR was recovered from a man between 18 and 29 years old in good health and CMV-seronegative. Sequencing used PBMCs. CDR3 in amino acids: CASSTGQGSSGYTF. The CDR3 DNA sequence: TGTGCCAGCAGCACCGGACAGGGATCGAGTGGCTACACCTTC.